The 27 T cell receptor beta chains below were found in one sample sequenced in a study of cytomegalovirus exposure and HLA in healthy donors. This table comes from immunoSEQ multiplex PCR, and its TCRdb copy is limited to in-frame clones, with some not included. The table lists about 360,000 clones, 70% to 90% of them singletons. The specimen sequenced was PBMCs. The origin of the receptors is a woman aged 18-30 years in good health and CMV-seronegative.

This chain uses TRBV28 with TRBJ2-1; 14 bases agree with TRBD2. After removal of 7 bases from V and 0 bases from J, the junction contained 8 bases not matched to a gene. Germline V gives CDR1 MDHEN, CDR2 SYDVKM. This CDR3 is 18 amino acids long. This chain's CDR3 is CASTGGLAGVGSYNEQFF. CDR3 nucleotides: TGTGCCAGCACCGGGGGACTAGCGGGGGTTGGCTCCTACAATGAGCAGTTCTTC.

The chain has TRBV5-4 and TRBJ2-7, with 12 bases fitting TRBD2. Germline V gene sequence: CDR1 SGHNT, CDR2 YYREEE (reference sequence). Trimming at V came to 4 bases and at J to 2 bases, leaving 4 bases not matched to a gene. This CDR3 contains 15 residues. CDR3 sequence reads: CASSTGLAGTYEQYF. Here the CDR3 DNA reads TGTGCCAGCAGCACCGGACTAGCGGGGACCTACGAGCAGTACTTC.

This rearrangement joins TRBV7-3 to TRBJ1-2; D possibly corresponds to TRBD1 (5 bases). This CDR3 spans 14 amino acids. V lost 5 bases to trimming and J lost 7 bases, with 17 bases between them. Germline V CDR1 and CDR2: SGHTA, FQGTGA. CDR3 bases: TGTGCCAGCAGCGTTCTCTCAGGGAAGGGTGGCTACACCTTC. Protein: CASSVLSGKGGYTF.

The chain has TRBV7-8 and TRBJ1-5; D is undetermined. The V gene's germline CDR1 is SGHVS and CDR2 FQNEAQ. V was cut by 0 bases and J by 5 bases, with 14 bases left in between. The CDR3 covers 16 residues. CDR3 in DNA: TGTGCCAGCAGCTTAGCCCTCACCAGGCCCGATCAGCCCCAGCATTTT. This codes for CASSLALTRPDQPQHF.

This chain uses TRBV9 with TRBJ2-1, with 8 bases identical to TRBD1. The V segment lost 0 bases and the J segment 7 bases; nucleotides outside the gene matches: 12. Germline V gene sequence: CDR1 SGDLS, CDR2 YYNGEE. This CDR3 is built from 17 residues. The CDR3 DNA follows: TGTGCCAGCAGCGTAGCCCCCCGCGGACAGGGCGGAAATGAGCAGTTCTTC. Translation gives CASSVAPRGQGGNEQFF.

This chain joins TRBV7-6 and TRBJ2-1; the D gene is possibly TRBD2 (5 bases). This CDR3 is 15 amino acids long. The V end lost 2 bases, the J end lost 2 bases, and 10 bases lay between the germline ends. Per the germline V gene, CDR1 is SGHVS and CDR2 is FNYEAQ. The CDR3, as DNA: TGTGCCAGCAGCTTATGGACGGGAACCTACAATGAGCAGTTCTTC. The encoded protein is CASSLWTGTYNEQFF.

J is TRBJ2-1 and V is TRBV27; weak D call: TRBD2 (6 bases). The germline CDR1 and CDR2 sequences are MNHEY and SMNVEV (reference sequence). Trimming left V 5 bases short and J 0 bases short, with 11 bases between. The CDR3 contains 15 residues. Here the CDR3 reads CASSPTSTSYNEQFF. The CDR3 DNA sequence: TGTGCCAGCAGTCCTACTAGCACCTCCTACAATGAGCAGTTCTTC.

Only one count was recorded for this clone. J is TRBJ2-3 and V is TRBV15; 9 bases are a match to TRBD2. CDR3 length: 20 amino acids. Germline CDR1 and CDR2: LNHNV and YYDKDF (reference sequence). Unmatched junction bases numbered 13, after V lost 0 bases and J lost 0 bases. The CDR3 bases are TGTGCCACCAGCAGAGATAGGGCTAGCGGGGTAAAAACTAGCACAGATACGCAGTATTTT. This codes for CATSRDRASGVKTSTDTQYF.

This rearrangement joins TRBV7-2 to TRBJ2-1; a possible D gene is TRBD1 (6 bases). This CDR3 is 13 amino acids long. Germline lookup yields CDR1 SGHTA and CDR2 FQGNSA. V was cut by 6 bases and J by 7 bases, with 13 bases left in between. In DNA form, the CDR3 reads TGTGCCAGCAGGACCGGACAGTATAATGAGCAGTTCTTC. Its translation is CASRTGQYNEQFF.

The chain carries TRBV10-2 and TRBJ1-2, with D perhaps TRBD1 (5 bases). The germline V gene encodes CDR1 WSHSY and CDR2 SAAADI. This CDR3 spans 15 amino acids. Trimming removed 6 bases from V and 6 bases from J, with 20 bases in between. The CDR3 protein is CASSGDELGLDGYTF. Here the CDR3 DNA reads TGCGCCAGCAGCGGAGACGAGCTGGGACTAGATGGCTACACCTTC.

This rearrangement joins TRBV28 to TRBJ2-5; TRBD2 agrees at 8 bases. Per germline, CDR1 MDHEN and CDR2 SYDVKM. There are 13 residues in the CDR3. The V and J ends lost 4 bases and 6 bases, in that order; junction bases with no gene match: 4. CDR3 coding DNA: TGTGCCAGCAGTTGGCGGGGGGTGCAGACCCAGTACTTC. The encoded protein is CASSWRGVQTQYF.

Here the CDR3 reads CASSVGGAGETDTQYF. The CDR3, as DNA: TGTGCCAGCAGCGTAGGAGGAGCGGGAGAAACAGATACGCAGTATTTT. This chain connects TRBV9 to TRBJ2-3; 8 nucleotides agree with TRBD2. This CDR3 contains 16 residues. Trimming took 0 bases from V and 3 from J; bases not matched to a gene: 6. The germline CDR1 and CDR2 sequences are SGDLS and YYNGEE.

This clone occurred once. V gene TRBV19 combines with J gene TRBJ2-7; maybe TRBD1 (6 bases). Trimming cost V 5 bases and J 4 bases, with 24 bases left between them. CDR3 length: 17 amino acids. Per the germline V gene, CDR1 is LNHDA and CDR2 is SQIVND (reference sequence). CDR3 DNA: TGTGCCAGTAGTCCAGATCCCCGGGACAACTGGAAGTACGAGCAGTACTTC. Its protein is CASSPDPRDNWKYEQYF. Drawing the rest from reference TRBV19 and TRBJ2-7, the complete variable domain is DGGITQSPKYLFRKEGQNVTLSCEQNLNHDAMYWYRQDPGQGLRLIYYSQIVNDFQKGDIAEGYSVSREKKESFPLTVTSAQKNPTAFYLCASSPDPRDNWKYEQYFGPGTRLTVT.

The rearrangement uses TRBV11-2 and TRBJ2-7; 8 nucleotides agree with TRBD1. The CDR3 is made up of 14 amino acids. CDR1 is SGHAT and CDR2 is FQNNGV in the germline V gene. V was pared by 5 bases and J by 7 bases, with 10 bases of the junction left unmatched. The chain's CDR3 is CASSRLTGVREQYF. CDR3 in DNA: TGTGCCAGCAGCCGTTTGACAGGGGTCCGAGAGCAGTACTTC.

The J gene is TRBJ2-2, the V gene TRBV2, with 8 bases aligning to TRBD2. Germline V lookup: CDR1 SNHLY, CDR2 FYNNEI. CDR3 size: 15 residues. J was trimmed by 4 bases and V by 8 bases; bases with no gene match: 9. The CDR3 sequence is CASATLTSGTGELFF. Written as DNA, the CDR3 is TGTGCCAGCGCAACGTTAACTAGCGGCACCGGGGAGCTGTTTTTT.

The chain combines TRBV30 with TRBJ2-6; TRBD1 aligns across 7 bases. Germline V gene sequence: CDR1 GTSNPN, CDR2 SVGIG (reference sequence). V gave up 2 bases and J gave up 2 bases; unmatched junction bases: 9. The CDR3 is made up of 17 amino acids. The CDR3 protein is CAWSLRPTGTGANVLTF. Written as DNA, the CDR3 is TGTGCCTGGAGTCTCCGGCCGACAGGGACTGGGGCCAACGTCCTGACTTTC.

Comments on this clone: Germline is not matched at one junction end, which may reflect a read error. V and J are TRBV4-1 and TRBJ2-5, with 9 positions matching TRBD1. CDR3 length equals 15 residues. Germline V lookup: CDR1 MGHRA, CDR2 YSYEKL. CDR3 DNA sequence: TGCGTCAGCAGCCAGGGGGGGACAGGGATTGAGACCCAGTACTTC. Protein sequence: CVSSQGGTGIETQYF.

V is TRBV18 and J is TRBJ1-4; 9 positions match TRBD1. This CDR3 contains 15 residues. J gave up 7 bases and V 0 bases, and 3 bases lay outside the gene matches. Germline values: CDR1 KGHSH, CDR2 LQKENI. DNA of the CDR3: TGTGCCAGCTCACCACCGGGACAGGGAGGTGAAAAACTGTTTTTT. It specifies CASSPPGQGGEKLFF. Complete variable domain (other parts from reference TRBV18 and TRBJ1-4): NAGVMQNPRHLVRRRGQEARLRCSPMKGHSHVYWYRQLPEEGLKFMVYLQKENIIDESGMPKERFSAEFPKEGPSILRIQQVVRGDSAAYFCASSPPGQGGEKLFFGSGTQLSVL.

In this sample, this clone turned up once. This chain links TRBV7-9 with TRBJ2-7; tentative D call: TRBD1 (5 bases). In germline, CDR1 is SEHNR, CDR2 FQNEAQ (reference sequence). This CDR3 is 15 amino acids long. The V end lost 1 base, the J end lost 1 base, and 11 bases lay between the germline ends. The CDR3 coding sequence is TGTGCCAGCAGCTTAGGCACAGGTGAGTCCTACGAGCAGTACTTC. The encoded protein is CASSLGTGESYEQYF.

This chain uses TRBV27 with TRBJ1-6; D is undetermined. V lost 4 bases, J lost 0 bases, and 4 bases lay in between. CDR3 size: 14 residues. In germline, CDR1 is MNHEY, CDR2 SMNVEV (reference sequence). The CDR3 region has the DNA TGTGCCAGCAGTTACGGCTCCTATAATTCACCCCTCCACTTT. As protein: CASSYGSYNSPLHF.

The gene calls are TRBV5-4 and TRBJ2-7; D possibly corresponds to TRBD2 (5 bases). CDR1 is SGHNT and CDR2 is YYREEE in the germline V gene (reference sequence). This CDR3 has 13 amino acids. The V gene lost 4 bases and the J gene lost 2 bases, with 10 bases spanning the gap. CDR3 coding DNA: TGTGCCAGCAGCCCGGGGTCCGCCTACGAGCAGTACTTC. Its protein product is CASSPGSAYEQYF. Drawing the rest from reference TRBV5-4 and TRBJ2-7, the complete variable domain is ETGVTQSPTHLIKTRGQQVTLRCSSQSGHNTVSWYQQALGQGPQFIFQYYREEENGRGNFPPRFSGLQFPNYSSELNVNALELDDSALYLCASSPGSAYEQYFGPGTRLTVT.

The count of this clone is one. The CDR3 loop is CASSLDVQGNTEAFF. The CDR3, as DNA: TGTGCCAGCAGCTTAGATGTCCAGGGGAACACTGAAGCTTTCTTT. The V and J genes are TRBV13 and TRBJ1-1; D possibly corresponds to TRBD1 (5 bases). Germline values: CDR1 PRHDT, CDR2 FYEKMQ (reference sequence). The CDR3 is made up of 15 amino acids. V shed 1 base and J shed 1 base, with 10 bases lying between them.

The CDR3 nucleotides read TGCAGCGCTATACTAGCGTGGAATGAGCAGTTCTTC. This encodes CSAILAWNEQFF. The V gene is TRBV29-1, the J gene TRBJ2-1; 7 nucleotides align to TRBD2. Germline V gene sequence: CDR1 SQVTM, CDR2 ANQGSEA. The CDR3 has 12 residues. V lost 7 bases and J lost 7; bases outside the gene matches: 7.

V gene TRBV19 combines with J gene TRBJ2-1, with unresolved D. V dropped 1 base and J dropped 7 bases, with 14 bases sitting between them. The CDR3 is made up of 15 amino acids. Germline V gives CDR1 LNHDA, CDR2 SQIVND (reference sequence). The CDR3 DNA reads TGTGCCAGTAGTATAGTACTGGTGACTTGGAATGAGCAGTTCTTC. This encodes CASSIVLVTWNEQFF.

This rearrangement joins TRBV5-1 to TRBJ2-3; 7 bases map to TRBD1. After removal of 5 bases from V and 0 bases from J, the junction contained 9 bases not matched to a gene. The CDR3 spans 16 residues. From germline, CDR1 is SGHRS and CDR2 YFSETQ. This CDR3 reads CASRAGTVRSTDTQYF. The CDR3 bases are TGCGCCAGCAGGGCCGGGACAGTTCGTAGCACAGATACGCAGTATTTT.

The V and J genes are TRBV4-1 and TRBJ2-1; 7 positions agree with TRBD1. The CDR3 is made up of 16 amino acids. Germline assignment: CDR1 MGHRA and CDR2 YSYEKL. The V segment lost 4 bases and the J segment 5 bases; nucleotides outside the gene matches: 11. The CDR3, as DNA: TGCGCCAGCAGCCCAAAGGGGGCGACCGGCCACAATGAGCAGTTCTTC. This sequence encodes CASSPKGATGHNEQFF.

This chain connects TRBV4-1 to TRBJ2-1; 12 nucleotides match TRBD2. CDR1 and CDR2 (germline): MGHRA, YSYEKL. The CDR3 is made up of 18 amino acids. Trimming at V came to 1 base and at J to 0 bases, leaving 4 bases not matched to a gene. As DNA, the CDR3 is TGCGCCAGCAGCCAAGGGACTAGCGGGGTACGCTCCTACAATGAGCAGTTCTTC. Amino acid sequence: CASSQGTSGVRSYNEQFF.